This T cell receptor beta chain was found in a study of blood T cell repertoires in COVID-19. The CDR3 is 11 residues long. The V end lost 8 bases, the J end lost 7 bases, and 9 bases lay between the germline ends. Germline assignment: CDR1 MNHEY and CDR2 SMNVEV (reference sequence). Sequencing used immunoSEQ multiplex PCR; TCRdb keeps in-frame clones, though not all of them. The sample has around 100,000 clones; 88% are singletons. The origin of this receptor is a human donor in a cohort sampled during active COVID-19. The source material was peripheral blood. The chain carries TRBV27 and TRBJ2-1; D remains unclear. CDR3 residues: CASYLRNEQFF. The CDR3 DNA is TGTGCCAGCTATTTGAGGAATGAGCAGTTCTTC.